This entry describes one T cell receptor (beta chain). Its antigen remains unidentified. There are no base qualities to consult, and no much larger clone falls within one base. The germline V gene (reference sequence) yields WNHNN for CDR1 and SYGVQD for CDR2. V loses 3 bases, J loses 5 bases, and the germline ends lie 5 bases apart. The CDR3, cysteine through phenylalanine, is 12 amino acids long. The retained sequence is limited to the CDR3, 36 bases, with the frame set at the first base. TCRdb lists the instrument as Illumina HiSeq 2500. Quantitative 5'-RACE with molecular barcodes was used to prepare TCR beta libraries. Per the original workflow: To identify disease-linked TCR variants, a new computational method was used, one built on a probabilistic model of VDJ rearrangement. TCRdb applied fastp at Q25 and MiXCR to the public reads, then kept only in-frame beta chains. All rows with the same CDR3 protein become a single entry with the most common DNA and genes. The V and J calls were determined by TCRdb, not by the authors. In all, the sample holds some 840,000 distinct CDR3 sequences, and roughly 12% of those were seen once. In total, the top ten clones hold about 0.5% of the sample.

This sample is part of a study of CD8 T cells in ankylosing spondylitis listed by TCRdb under 2017. Context from the whole study: The study set out to find disease-linked TCR variants by profiling T cell receptor beta repertoires in ankylosing spondylitis patients and healthy donors. The full study cohort was made up of about two dozen ankylosing spondylitis patients and over 90 healthy donors. Peripheral blood was sampled, and synovial fluid was also collected from ankylosing spondylitis patients. Points the paper makes about the study in general: The disease-linked clones had a CD8+ phenotype and were found at relatively low frequencies in peripheral blood. Some motif variants had previously been reported in the synovial fluid and blood of reactive arthritis patients, which suggests shared mechanisms of disease initiation. The disease-linked clones were reported as significantly enriched in matched synovial fluid samples from ankylosing spondylitis patients. Blood from ankylosing spondylitis patients appeared to be characterized by a TCR beta motif composed of about eight highly homologous amino acid variants.

The rearranged segments are TRBV10-1 and TRBJ2-1, with the identity of the D gene unclear. The source material was blood, either unsorted or a sorted T cell fraction (not recorded which). This TCR derives from a male donor with ankylosing spondylitis. CDR3 protein: CASSEWDNEQFF. Here is the DNA: TGCGCCAGCAGTGAATGGGACAATGAGCAGTTCTTC.